The 20 T cell receptor beta chains below all came from one sample that was sequenced in a study of blood T cell repertoires in COVID-19. Profiled with immunoSEQ multiplex PCR; TCRdb holds only in-frame clones, not every one. The sample holds 100,000 to 150,000 clones, around 89% seen once. The sequencing sample was made of peripheral blood. These TCRs come from a human donor in a cohort sampled during active COVID-19.

The chain employs TRBV9 and TRBJ2-1; 10 positions match TRBD1. From germline, CDR1 is SGDLS and CDR2 YYNGEE. V trimming: 6 bases; J trimming: 6 bases; junction bases outside the gene matches: 12. This CDR3 spans 16 amino acids. For the CDR3, the DNA is TGTGCCAGCACCGTGGGCGGGGGACAGGGGTTCAATGAGCAGTTCTTC. Amino acids: CASTVGGGQGFNEQFF.

The chain recombines TRBV7-8 with TRBJ1-4; D remains ambiguous. Germline V gene data show CDR1 as SGHVS and CDR2 as FQNEAQ. The CDR3 contains 15 residues. The ends were cut back, 3 bases at V and 7 bases at J, with 15 bases in the middle. The CDR3 spells CASSFQRIEREKLFF. The CDR3 region has the DNA TGTGCCAGCAGCTTCCAAAGGATAGAGCGTGAAAAACTGTTTTTT. Using reference TRBV7-8 and TRBJ1-4 for the parts outside the CDR3, the full variable domain is GAGVSQSPRYKVAKRGQDVALRCDPISGHVSLFWYQQALGQGPEFLTYFQNEAQLDKSGLPSDRFFAERPEGSVSTLKIQRTQQEDSAVYLCASSFQRIEREKLFFGSGTQLSVL.

V is TRBV6-5 and J is TRBJ1-4; 9 nucleotides line up with TRBD1. The germline V gene encodes CDR1 MNHEY and CDR2 SVGAGI. V trimming: 6 bases; J trimming: 8 bases; junction bases outside the gene matches: 10. This CDR3 comprises 15 residues. The chain's CDR3 is CASRKRGTGNEKLFF. In DNA form, the CDR3 reads TGTGCCAGCAGGAAAAGAGGGACAGGGAACGAAAAACTGTTTTTT.

This clone was recorded once. The chain couples TRBV11-3 to TRBJ1-5, with a possible D match to TRBD1 (5 bases). The germline gives CDR1 SGHNT, CDR2 YENEEA. The CDR3 contains 15 residues. V was pared by 4 bases and J by 7 bases, with 17 bases between. CDR3 loop: CASSSDGTLEQPQHF. The CDR3 DNA reads TGTGCCAGCAGCTCCGACGGGACTCTTGAACAGCCCCAGCATTTT. The full variable domain, completed using reference TRBV11-3 and TRBJ1-5, is EAGVVQSPRYKIIEKKQPVAFWCNPISGHNTLYWYLQNLGQGPELLIRYENEEAVDDSQLPKDRFSAERLKGVDSTLKIQPAELGDSAVYLCASSSDGTLEQPQHFGDGTRLSIL.

The chain couples TRBV7-6 to TRBJ1-6; TRBD1 aligns across 8 bases. The V gene's germline CDR1 is SGHVS and CDR2 FNYEAQ. J was trimmed by 1 base and V by 5 bases; bases with no gene match: 7. This CDR3 has 17 amino acids. The CDR3 sequence is CASSGRDRRSYNSPLHF. In DNA form, the CDR3 reads TGTGCCAGCAGCGGACGGGACAGGCGTTCCTATAATTCACCCCTCCACTTT.

The CDR3 is CASSPPAGLGNWGMRSEQYF. DNA of the CDR3: TGTGCCAGCAGCCCCCCTGCGGGACTAGGTAATTGGGGAATGAGAAGCGAGCAGTACTTC. The chain has TRBV14 and TRBJ2-7; 8 bases line up with TRBD2. Germline V gives CDR1 SGHDN, CDR2 FVKESK. The V and J ends lost 4 bases and 6 bases, in that order; junction bases with no gene match: 26. The CDR3 covers 20 residues.

This chain uses TRBV11-2 with TRBJ2-4; D perhaps matches TRBD1 (5 bases). Germline V gives CDR1 SGHAT, CDR2 FQNNGV. Trimming took 1 base from V and 2 from J, leaving 12 bases between them. This CDR3 region has 16 residues. The CDR3 sequence: CASSLAVAGPKNIQYF. For the CDR3, the DNA is TGTGCCAGCAGCTTAGCCGTGGCAGGGCCCAAAAACATTCAGTACTTC.

V and J are TRBV7-9 and TRBJ1-1, with TRBD1 as a possible D gene (5 bases). Germline CDR1 and CDR2: SEHNR and FQNEAQ (reference sequence). The CDR3 consists of 14 residues. The V and J ends lost 3 bases and 1 base respectively, with 9 bases between them. CDR3 sequence reads: CASSFGGWNTEAFF. CDR3 nucleotides: TGTGCCAGCAGCTTCGGGGGGTGGAACACTGAAGCTTTCTTT.

V gene TRBV4-1 combines with J gene TRBJ1-1, with TRBD1 matching 7 bases. V was pared by 5 bases and J by 2 bases, with 11 bases of the junction left unmatched. This CDR3 spans 16 amino acids. The germline V gene has CDR1 MGHRA and CDR2 YSYEKL. CDR3 in amino acids: CASSLSPGTANTEAFF. The CDR3 region has the DNA TGCGCCAGCAGCTTATCTCCCGGGACAGCCAACACTGAAGCTTTCTTT.

This clone came up a few times. V gene TRBV6-1 combines with J gene TRBJ2-1; perhaps TRBD2 as D (7 bases). The germline V and J ends were trimmed by 2 bases and 3 bases, with 11 bases remaining between them. The CDR3 spans 15 residues. Per the germline V gene, CDR1 is MNHNS and CDR2 is SASEGT. CDR3 sequence: CASSEQGGGYNEQFF. CDR3 nucleotide sequence: TGTGCCAGCAGTGAACAAGGGGGGGGCTACAATGAGCAGTTCTTC.

This clone was recorded a few times. The chain has TRBV7-9 and TRBJ2-7, with D perhaps TRBD1 (6 bases). V was pared by 5 bases and J by 3 bases, with 20 bases between. CDR1 and CDR2 from the germline V gene are SEHNR and FQNEAQ (reference sequence). CDR3 length equals 16 residues. CDR3 region: CASSPQTGLGIYEQYF. For the CDR3, the DNA is TGTGCCAGCAGCCCTCAAACAGGGTTGGGGATCTACGAGCAGTACTTC.

This clone has just one count. The gene calls are TRBV4-1 and TRBJ1-1; 8 bases align to TRBD1. This CDR3 comprises 13 residues. CDR1 MGHRA and CDR2 YSYEKL come from the germline V gene. The ends lost 2 bases at V and 10 bases at J; junction bases unmatched: 6. The CDR3 region has the DNA TGCGCCAGCAGCCAATATTTACAGGGGGGAGCTTTCTTT. This encodes CASSQYLQGGAFF.

V is TRBV18 and J is TRBJ1-1, with D perhaps TRBD1 (6 bases). The CDR3 runs 14 residues. CDR1 KGHSH and CDR2 LQKENI come from the germline V gene. V shed 6 bases and J shed 8 bases, with 19 bases lying between them. The CDR3 reads CASSLSTGRLEAFF. The CDR3 nucleotides are TGTGCCAGCTCTTTATCGACAGGCAGGTTGGAAGCTTTCTTT. Together with reference TRBV18 and TRBJ1-1, the CDR3 gives the full variable domain: NAGVMQNPRHLVRRRGQEARLRCSPMKGHSHVYWYRQLPEEGLKFMVYLQKENIIDESGMPKERFSAEFPKEGPSILRIQQVVRGDSAAYFCASSLSTGRLEAFFGQGTRLTVV.

The chain employs TRBV7-8 and TRBJ1-1, with 8 bases matching TRBD1. This CDR3 contains 16 residues. V gave up 8 bases and J gave up 0 bases; unmatched junction bases: 11. Germline V CDR1 and CDR2: SGHVS, FQNEAQ. The CDR3 bases are TGTGCCAGCTCAAGAACAGGGGGTCGTCTGAACACTGAAGCTTTCTTT. As protein: CASSRTGGRLNTEAFF.

This chain joins TRBV19 and TRBJ1-5; 9 bases fit TRBD1. The CDR3 totals 15 residues. Germline CDR1 and CDR2: LNHDA and SQIVND (reference sequence). Germline trimming cut 4 bases from V and 6 bases from J; bases unmatched to any gene: 7. CDR3 in amino acids: CASSKPGQGFQPQHF. In DNA form, the CDR3 reads TGTGCCAGTAGTAAACCGGGACAGGGATTTCAGCCCCAGCATTTT.

The chain employs TRBV24-1 and TRBJ2-3, with 8 bases matching TRBD2. Trimming removed 5 bases from V and 6 bases from J; junction bases left unmatched: 9. Germline-derived CDR1 and CDR2 are KGHDR and SFDVKD. This CDR3 spans 15 amino acids. In nucleotides, the CDR3 is TGTGCCACCAGTGGTTCCGGGACTAGGGGGGATACGCAGTATTTT. It is translated as CATSGSGTRGDTQYF.

This clone was seen a handful of times. This same CDR3 is encoded by further DNA sequences in the sample. The CDR3 reads CASSLREGNTIYF. CDR3 in DNA: TGTGCCAGCAGCCTCCGAGAAGGAAACACCATATATTTT. The chain is built from TRBV7-9 and TRBJ1-3, with D uncertain. Trimming cost V 5 bases and J 4 bases, with 9 bases left between them. Germline CDR1 is SEHNR and CDR2 is FQNEAQ (reference sequence). This CDR3 has 13 amino acids.

This chain joins TRBV7-9 and TRBJ2-5, with a possible D match to TRBD2 (5 bases). CDR1 SEHNR and CDR2 FQNEAQ come from the germline V gene (reference sequence). This CDR3 region has 14 residues. V lost 7 bases, J lost 1 base, and 13 bases lay in between. CDR3: CASKSNGLQETQYF. The DNA of the CDR3 is TGTGCCAGCAAATCAAACGGACTCCAAGAGACCCAGTACTTC.

The gene calls are TRBV29-1 and TRBJ1-1; 7 positions agree with TRBD1. V gave up 7 bases and J gave up 5 bases; unmatched junction bases: 10. CDR1 SQVTM and CDR2 ANQGSEA come from the germline V gene. CDR3 length: 13 residues. The CDR3 reads CSAETGTKTEAFF. The DNA of the CDR3 is TGCAGCGCCGAGACAGGGACGAAGACTGAAGCTTTCTTT.

In DNA form, the CDR3 reads TGTGCCAGCAGCCGAATCGGGGGGATCGTCAATAATTCACCCCTCCACTTT. Amino acid sequence: CASSRIGGIVNNSPLHF. The J gene is TRBJ1-6, the V gene TRBV6-2 or TRBV6-3, with D possibly matching TRBD1 (5 bases). With 6 bases removed from V and 5 bases from J, the gap between germline ends came to 20 bases. CDR1 is MNHEY, CDR2 SVGEGT, per germline. This CDR3 comprises 17 residues.